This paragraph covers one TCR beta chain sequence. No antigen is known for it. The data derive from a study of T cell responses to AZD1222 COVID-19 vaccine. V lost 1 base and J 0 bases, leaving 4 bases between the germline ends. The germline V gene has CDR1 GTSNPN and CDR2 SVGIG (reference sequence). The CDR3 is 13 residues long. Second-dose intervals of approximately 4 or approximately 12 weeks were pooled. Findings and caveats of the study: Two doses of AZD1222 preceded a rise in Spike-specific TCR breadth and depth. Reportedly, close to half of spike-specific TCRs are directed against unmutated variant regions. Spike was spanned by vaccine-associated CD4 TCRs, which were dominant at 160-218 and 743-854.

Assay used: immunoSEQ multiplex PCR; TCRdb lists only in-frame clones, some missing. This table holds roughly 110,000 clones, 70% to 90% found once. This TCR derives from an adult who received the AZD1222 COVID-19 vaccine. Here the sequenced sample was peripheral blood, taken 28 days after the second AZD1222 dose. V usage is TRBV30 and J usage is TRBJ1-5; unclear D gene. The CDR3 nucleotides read TGTGCCTGGAGTGATAGTAGCAATCAGCCCCAGCATTTT. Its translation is CAWSDSSNQPQHF.